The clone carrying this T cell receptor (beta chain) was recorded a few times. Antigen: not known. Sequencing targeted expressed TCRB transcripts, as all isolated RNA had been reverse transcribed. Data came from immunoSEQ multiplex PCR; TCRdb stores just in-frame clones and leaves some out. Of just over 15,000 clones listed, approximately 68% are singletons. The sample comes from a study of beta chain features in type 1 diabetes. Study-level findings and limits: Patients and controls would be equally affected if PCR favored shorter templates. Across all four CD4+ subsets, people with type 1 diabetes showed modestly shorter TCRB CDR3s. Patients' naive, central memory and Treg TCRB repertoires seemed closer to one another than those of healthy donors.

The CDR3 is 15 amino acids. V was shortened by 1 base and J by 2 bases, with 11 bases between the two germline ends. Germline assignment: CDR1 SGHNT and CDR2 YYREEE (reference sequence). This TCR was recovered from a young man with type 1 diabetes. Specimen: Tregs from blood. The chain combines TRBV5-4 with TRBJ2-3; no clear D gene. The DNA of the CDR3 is TGTGCCAGCAGCTTGAGTGCACTAAACACAGATACGCAGTATTTT. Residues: CASSLSALNTDTQYF.